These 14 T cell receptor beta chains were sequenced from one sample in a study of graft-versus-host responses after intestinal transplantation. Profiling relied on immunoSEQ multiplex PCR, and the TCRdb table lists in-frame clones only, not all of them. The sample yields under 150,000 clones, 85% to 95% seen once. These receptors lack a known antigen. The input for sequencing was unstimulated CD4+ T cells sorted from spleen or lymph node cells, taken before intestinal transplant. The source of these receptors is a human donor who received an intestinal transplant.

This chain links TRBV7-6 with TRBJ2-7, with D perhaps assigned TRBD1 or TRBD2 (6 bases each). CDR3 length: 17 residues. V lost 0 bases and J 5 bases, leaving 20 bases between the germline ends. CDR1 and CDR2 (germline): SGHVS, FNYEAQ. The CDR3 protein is CASSLAAGKGGGNEQYF. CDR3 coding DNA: TGTGCCAGCAGCTTAGCGGCCGGGAAGGGGGGCGGAAACGAGCAGTACTTC.

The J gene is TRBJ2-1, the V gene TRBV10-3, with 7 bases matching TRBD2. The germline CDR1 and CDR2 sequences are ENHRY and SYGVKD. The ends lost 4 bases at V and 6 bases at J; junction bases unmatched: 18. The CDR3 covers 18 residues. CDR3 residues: CAISAPPRLARGVNEQFF. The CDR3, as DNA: TGTGCCATCAGTGCCCCCCCAAGACTAGCTCGAGGGGTCAATGAGCAGTTCTTC.

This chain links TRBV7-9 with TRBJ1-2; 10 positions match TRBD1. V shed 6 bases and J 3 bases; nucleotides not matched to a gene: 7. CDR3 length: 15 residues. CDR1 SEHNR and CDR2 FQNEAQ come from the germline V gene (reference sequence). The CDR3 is CASSFGQGVYYGYTF. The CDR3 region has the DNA TGTGCCAGCAGTTTCGGACAGGGGGTTTACTATGGCTACACCTTC.

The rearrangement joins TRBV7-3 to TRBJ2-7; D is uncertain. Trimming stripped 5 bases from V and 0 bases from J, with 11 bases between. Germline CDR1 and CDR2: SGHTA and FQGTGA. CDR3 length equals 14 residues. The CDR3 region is CASSPTSSSYEQYF. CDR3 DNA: TGTGCCAGCAGCCCGACTTCCAGCTCCTACGAGCAGTACTTC.

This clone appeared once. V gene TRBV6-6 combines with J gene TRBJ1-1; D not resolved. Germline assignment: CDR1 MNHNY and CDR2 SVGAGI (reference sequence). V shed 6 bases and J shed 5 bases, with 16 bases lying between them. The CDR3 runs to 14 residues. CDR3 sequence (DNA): TGTGCCAGCAGCCAAGACGGGCTGGGAACTGAAGCTTTCTTT. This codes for CASSQDGLGTEAFF.

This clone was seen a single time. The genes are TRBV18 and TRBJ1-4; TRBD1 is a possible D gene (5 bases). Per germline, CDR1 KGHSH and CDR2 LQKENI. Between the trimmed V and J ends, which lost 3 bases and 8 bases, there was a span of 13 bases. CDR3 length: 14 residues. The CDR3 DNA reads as TGTGCCAGCTCACCGTCGCAGGGTAACGAAAAACTGTTTTTT. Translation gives CASSPSQGNEKLFF.

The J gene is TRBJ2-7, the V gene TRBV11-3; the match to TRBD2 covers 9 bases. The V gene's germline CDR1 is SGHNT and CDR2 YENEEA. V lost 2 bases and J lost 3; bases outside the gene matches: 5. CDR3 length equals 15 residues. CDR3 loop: CASSLSTSGRYEQYF. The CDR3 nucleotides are TGTGCCAGCAGCTTATCAACTAGCGGGCGCTACGAGCAGTACTTC.

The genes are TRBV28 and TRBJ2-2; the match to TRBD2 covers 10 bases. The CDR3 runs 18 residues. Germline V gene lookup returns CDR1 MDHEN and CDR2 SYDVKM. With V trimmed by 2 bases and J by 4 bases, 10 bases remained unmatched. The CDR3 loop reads CASSLQAAGGPGTGELFF. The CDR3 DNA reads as TGTGCCAGCAGTTTACAAGCAGCGGGAGGGCCGGGCACCGGGGAGCTGTTTTTT.

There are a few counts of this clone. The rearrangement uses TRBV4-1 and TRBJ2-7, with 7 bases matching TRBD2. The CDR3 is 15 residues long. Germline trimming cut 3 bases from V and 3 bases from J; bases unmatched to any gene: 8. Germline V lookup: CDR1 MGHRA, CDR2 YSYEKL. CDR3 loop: CASSQAWAGVYEQYF. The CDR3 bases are TGCGCCAGCAGCCAGGCCTGGGCGGGAGTCTACGAGCAGTACTTC.

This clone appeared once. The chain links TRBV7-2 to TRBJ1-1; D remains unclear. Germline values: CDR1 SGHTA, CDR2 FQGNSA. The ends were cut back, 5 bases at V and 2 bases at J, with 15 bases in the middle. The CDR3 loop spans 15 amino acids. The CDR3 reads CASSLSQNLNTEAFF. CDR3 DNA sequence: TGTGCCAGCAGCCTGAGCCAAAACCTTAACACTGAAGCTTTCTTT.

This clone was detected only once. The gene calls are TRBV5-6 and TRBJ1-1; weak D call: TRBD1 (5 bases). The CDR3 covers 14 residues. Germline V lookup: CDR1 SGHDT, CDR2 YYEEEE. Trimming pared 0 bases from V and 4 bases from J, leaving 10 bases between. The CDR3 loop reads CASSLDRLGTEAFF. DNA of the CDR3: TGTGCCAGCAGCTTGGACAGGTTGGGCACTGAAGCTTTCTTT.

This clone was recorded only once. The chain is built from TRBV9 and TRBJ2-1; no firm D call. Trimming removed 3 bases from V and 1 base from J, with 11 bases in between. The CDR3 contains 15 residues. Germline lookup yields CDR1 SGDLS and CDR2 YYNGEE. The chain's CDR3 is CASSAQMGSYNEQFF. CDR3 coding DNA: TGTGCCAGCAGCGCCCAAATGGGATCCTACAATGAGCAGTTCTTC.

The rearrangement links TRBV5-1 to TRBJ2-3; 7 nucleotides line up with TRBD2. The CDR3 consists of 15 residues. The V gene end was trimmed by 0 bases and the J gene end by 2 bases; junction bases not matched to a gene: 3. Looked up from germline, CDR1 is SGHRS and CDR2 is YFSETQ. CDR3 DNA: TGCGCCAGCAGCTTGGCCAGCGGGGACACAGATACGCAGTATTTT. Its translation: CASSLASGDTDTQYF.

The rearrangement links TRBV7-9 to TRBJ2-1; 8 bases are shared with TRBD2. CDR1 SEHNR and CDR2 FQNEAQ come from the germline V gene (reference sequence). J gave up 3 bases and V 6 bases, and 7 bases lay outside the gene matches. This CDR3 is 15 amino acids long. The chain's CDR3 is CASRPTGTSYNEQFF. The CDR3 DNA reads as TGTGCCAGCAGACCCACCGGGACTAGCTACAATGAGCAGTTCTTC.